This passage covers 9 T cell receptor beta chains from one sample sequenced in a study of cytomegalovirus exposure and HLA in healthy donors (dated by TCRdb to 2017 to 2019). Receptors were amplified or captured by the immunoSEQ multiplex PCR assay. The multiplex PCR relied on a mix of 60 forward primers for TCR Vbeta segments and 13 reverse primers for TCR Jbeta segments. Held by TCRdb, this immuneACCESS table contains in-frame sequences only and omits some clones. Under half of the omission traces to an unresolved V gene where checked; the cause of the rest is unknown. The sample profile shows under 200,000 clones; approximately 80% of them were found once. Clones ranked in the top ten supply about 10% of the sample. Sequences were obtained from PBMCs. The source of these receptors is a man aged 45-60 years in good health and CMV-seropositive.

V gene TRBV7-9 combines with J gene TRBJ1-2; 10 nucleotides match TRBD1. Germline V gene sequence: CDR1 SEHNR, CDR2 FQNEAQ (reference sequence). V was pared by 5 bases and J by 1 base, with 4 bases of the junction left unmatched. The CDR3 has 15 amino acids. The CDR3 protein is CASSEGQGLNYGYTF. The CDR3 bases are TGTGCCAGCAGCGAGGGACAGGGGCTTAACTATGGCTACACCTTC.

The rearrangement uses TRBV6-5 and TRBJ2-3; D perhaps matches TRBD1 (5 bases). The V end lost 7 bases, the J end lost 1 base, and 9 bases lay between the germline ends. In germline, CDR1 is MNHEY, CDR2 SVGAGI. This CDR3 is built from 13 residues. This CDR3 reads CASIQTGTDTQYF. The CDR3 region has the DNA TGTGCCAGCATCCAGACAGGCACAGATACGCAGTATTTT.

The V gene is TRBV6-5, the J gene TRBJ2-5; 12 bases line up with TRBD2. Germline lookup yields CDR1 MNHEY and CDR2 SVGAGI. The CDR3 spans 14 residues. V shed 6 bases, J shed 3 bases, and the junction held 2 bases outside the gene matches. In DNA, the CDR3 is TGTGCCAGCAGGAGACTAGCGGGAGAAGAGACCCAGTACTTC. Encoded protein: CASRRLAGEETQYF.

The chain recombines TRBV6-1 with TRBJ2-7; D may be TRBD2 (5 bases). The germline V gene encodes CDR1 MNHNS and CDR2 SASEGT. The CDR3 loop spans 12 amino acids. Trimming removed 7 bases from V and 0 bases from J, with 7 bases in between. The CDR3 nucleotides are TGTGCCAGCACGGGGAACTCCTACGAGCAGTACTTC. Its translation: CASTGNSYEQYF.

The V gene is TRBV29-1, the J gene TRBJ2-7; a possible D gene is TRBD2 (5 bases). CDR3 size: 14 residues. The V end was cut by 0 bases, the J end by 5 bases, with 14 bases between. Germline CDR1 reads SQVTM; CDR2 reads ANQGSEA. CDR3 DNA: TGCAGCGTTGAAGATGTGAAGGGTAGCGACGAGCAGTACTTC. Protein sequence: CSVEDVKGSDEQYF.

The chain is built from TRBV5-1 and TRBJ1-4, with a weak D call TRBD1 (6 bases). The CDR3 contains 16 residues. Per germline, CDR1 SGHRS and CDR2 YFSETQ. Trimming removed 6 bases from V and 5 bases from J, with 20 bases in between. DNA of the CDR3: TGCGCCAGCAAACGAGGGGTGGACAGCCTAAATGAAAAACTGTTTTTT. Encoded protein: CASKRGVDSLNEKLFF. Drawing the rest from reference TRBV5-1 and TRBJ1-4, the complete variable domain is KAGVTQTPRYLIKTRGQQVTLSCSPISGHRSVSWYQQTPGQGLQFLFEYFSETQRNKGNFPGRFSGRQFSNSRSEMNVSTLELGDSALYLCASKRGVDSLNEKLFFGSGTQLSVL.

The count of this clone is one. The chain carries TRBV6-1 and TRBJ2-1, with TRBD1 identical over 8 bases. Unmatched junction bases numbered 12, after V lost 6 bases and J lost 8 bases. Germline CDR1 reads MNHNS; CDR2 reads SASEGT. There are 15 residues in the CDR3. Written as DNA, the CDR3 is TGTGCCAGCAGACCGGCAGGGGGCGAAGGGGATGAGCAGTTCTTC. Translating it yields CASRPAGGEGDEQFF.

The chain has TRBV5-1 and TRBJ1-1, with D perhaps matching TRBD1 (6 bases). V lost 2 bases, J lost 4 bases, and 18 bases lay in between. Germline V CDR1 and CDR2: SGHRS, YFSETQ. CDR3 length: 16 amino acids. The DNA for the CDR3 is TGCGCCAGCAGCTTAGGGGTACAGGGCCTGGGCACTGAAGCTTTCTTT. Residues: CASSLGVQGLGTEAFF.

The J gene is TRBJ1-2, the V gene TRBV9; 7 bases are shared with TRBD1. CDR1 and CDR2 from the germline V gene are SGDLS and YYNGEE. This CDR3 has 17 residues. V gave up 1 base and J gave up 3 bases; unmatched junction bases: 12. CDR3 bases: TGTGCCAGCAGCGTATCCCCCGGAGGGGGCAGGGACTATGGCTACACCTTC. It encodes CASSVSPGGGRDYGYTF. The whole variable domain, remainder taken from reference TRBV9 and TRBJ1-2, is DSGVTQTPKHLITATGQRVTLRCSPRSGDLSVYWYQQSLDQGLQFLIQYYNGEERAKGNILERFSAQQFPDLHSELNLSSLELGDSALYFCASSVSPGGGRDYGYTFGSGTRLTVV.